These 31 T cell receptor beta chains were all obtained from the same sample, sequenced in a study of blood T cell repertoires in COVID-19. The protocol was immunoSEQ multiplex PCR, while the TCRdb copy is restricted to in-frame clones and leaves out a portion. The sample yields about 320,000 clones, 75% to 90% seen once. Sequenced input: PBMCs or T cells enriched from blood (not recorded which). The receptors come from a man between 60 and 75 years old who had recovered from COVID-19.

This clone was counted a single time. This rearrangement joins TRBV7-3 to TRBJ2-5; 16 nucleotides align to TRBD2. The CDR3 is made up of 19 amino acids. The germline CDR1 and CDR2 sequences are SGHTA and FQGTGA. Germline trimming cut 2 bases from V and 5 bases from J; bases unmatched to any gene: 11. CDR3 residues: CASSLVGTSGRGDRETQYF. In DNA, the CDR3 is TGTGCCAGCAGCTTAGTCGGGACTAGCGGGAGGGGGGACCGGGAGACCCAGTACTTC. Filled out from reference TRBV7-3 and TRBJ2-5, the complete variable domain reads GAGVSQTPSNKVTEKGKYVELRCDPISGHTALYWYRQSLGQGPEFLIYFQGTGAADDSGLPNDRFFAVRPEGSVSTLKIQRTERGDSAVYLCASSLVGTSGRGDRETQYFGPGTRLLVL.

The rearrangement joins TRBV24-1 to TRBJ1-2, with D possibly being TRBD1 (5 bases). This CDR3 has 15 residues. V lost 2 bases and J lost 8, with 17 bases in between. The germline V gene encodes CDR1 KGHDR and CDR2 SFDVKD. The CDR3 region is CATSDSRGGSGGYTF. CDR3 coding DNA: TGTGCCACCAGTGATTCAAGGGGCGGGAGTGGAGGCTACACCTTC.

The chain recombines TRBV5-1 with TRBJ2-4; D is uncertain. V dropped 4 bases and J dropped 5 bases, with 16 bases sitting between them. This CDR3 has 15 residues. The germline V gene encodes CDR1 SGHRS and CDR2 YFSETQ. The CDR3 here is CASSLLGLGENIQYF. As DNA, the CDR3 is TGCGCCAGCAGCCTACTTGGCTTGGGCGAAAACATTCAGTACTTC.

The CDR3 DNA follows: TGTGCCAGTAGTATCCGTTGGACAGGGGGCAATGAGCAGTTCTTC. Its protein is CASSIRWTGGNEQFF. V is TRBV19 and J is TRBJ2-1; 10 positions agree with TRBD1. Germline V gene sequence: CDR1 LNHDA, CDR2 SQIVND (reference sequence). There are 15 residues in the CDR3. The V segment lost 3 bases and the J segment 6 bases; nucleotides outside the gene matches: 5. Using reference TRBV19 and TRBJ2-1 for the parts outside the CDR3, the full variable domain is DGGITQSPKYLFRKEGQNVTLSCEQNLNHDAMYWYRQDPGQGLRLIYYSQIVNDFQKGDIAEGYSVSREKKESFPLTVTSAQKNPTAFYLCASSIRWTGGNEQFFGPGTRLTVL.

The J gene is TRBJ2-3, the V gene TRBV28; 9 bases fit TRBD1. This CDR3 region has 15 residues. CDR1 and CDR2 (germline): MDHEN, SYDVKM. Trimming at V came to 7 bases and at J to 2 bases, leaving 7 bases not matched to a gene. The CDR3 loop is CASTRDRASTDTQYF. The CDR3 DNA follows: TGTGCCAGCACCCGGGACAGGGCCTCCACAGATACGCAGTATTTT.

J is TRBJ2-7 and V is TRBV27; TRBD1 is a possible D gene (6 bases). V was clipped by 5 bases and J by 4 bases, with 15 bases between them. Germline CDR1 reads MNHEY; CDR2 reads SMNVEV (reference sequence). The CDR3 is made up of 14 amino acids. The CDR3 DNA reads TGTGCCAGCAGTCCCTACAGGGTACGGTACGAGCAGTACTTC. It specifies CASSPYRVRYEQYF.

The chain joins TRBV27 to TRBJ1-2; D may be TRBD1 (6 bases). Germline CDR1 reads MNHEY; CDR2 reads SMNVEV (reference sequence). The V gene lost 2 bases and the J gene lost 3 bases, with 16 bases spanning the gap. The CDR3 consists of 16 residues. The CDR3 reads CASSLREGGVHYGYTF. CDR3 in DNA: TGTGCCAGCAGTTTAAGGGAGGGGGGCGTGCACTATGGCTACACCTTC.

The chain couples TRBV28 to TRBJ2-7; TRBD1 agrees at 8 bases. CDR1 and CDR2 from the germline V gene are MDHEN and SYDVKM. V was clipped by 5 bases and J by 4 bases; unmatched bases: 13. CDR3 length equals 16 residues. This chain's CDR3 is CASSTNPGQDLYEQYF. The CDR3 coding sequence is TGTGCCAGCAGTACAAATCCGGGACAGGACCTATACGAGCAGTACTTC.

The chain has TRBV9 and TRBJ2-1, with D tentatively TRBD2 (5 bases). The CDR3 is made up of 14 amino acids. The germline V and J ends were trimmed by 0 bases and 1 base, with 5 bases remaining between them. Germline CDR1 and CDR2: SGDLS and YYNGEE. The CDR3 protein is CASSVGGSYNEQFF. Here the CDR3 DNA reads TGTGCCAGCAGCGTAGGAGGGTCCTACAATGAGCAGTTCTTC.

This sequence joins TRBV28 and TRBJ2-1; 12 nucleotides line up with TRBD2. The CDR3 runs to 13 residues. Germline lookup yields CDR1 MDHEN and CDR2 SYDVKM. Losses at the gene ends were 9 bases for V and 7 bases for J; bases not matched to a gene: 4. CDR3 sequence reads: CASLAGGHNEQFF. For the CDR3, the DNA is TGTGCCAGTCTAGCGGGAGGGCATAATGAGCAGTTCTTC. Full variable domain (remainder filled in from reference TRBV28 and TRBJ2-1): DVKVTQSSRYLVKRTGEKVFLECVQDMDHENMFWYRQDPGLGLRLIYFSYDVKMKEKGDIPEGYSVSREKKERFSLILESASTNQTSMYLCASLAGGHNEQFFGPGTRLTVL.

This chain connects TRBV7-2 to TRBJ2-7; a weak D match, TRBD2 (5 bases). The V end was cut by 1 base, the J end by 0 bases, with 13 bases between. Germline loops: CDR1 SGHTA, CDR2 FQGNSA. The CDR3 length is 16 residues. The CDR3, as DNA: TGTGCCAGCAGCTTAGAGGTTCTCGAGGGCTCCTACGAGCAGTACTTC. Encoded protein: CASSLEVLEGSYEQYF.

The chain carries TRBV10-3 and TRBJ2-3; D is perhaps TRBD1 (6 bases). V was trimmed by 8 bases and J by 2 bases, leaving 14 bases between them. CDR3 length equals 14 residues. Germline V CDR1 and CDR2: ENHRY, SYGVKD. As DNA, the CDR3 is TGTGCCATCTCCGACGACAGGAACACAGATACGCAGTATTTT. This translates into CAISDDRNTDTQYF.

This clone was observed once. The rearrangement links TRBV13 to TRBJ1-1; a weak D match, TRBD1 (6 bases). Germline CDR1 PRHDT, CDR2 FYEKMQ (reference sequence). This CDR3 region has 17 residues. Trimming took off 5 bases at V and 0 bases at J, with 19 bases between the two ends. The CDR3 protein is CASSLRRGRGMNTEAFF. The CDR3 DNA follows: TGTGCCAGCAGCCTACGACGAGGGAGGGGGATGAACACTGAAGCTTTCTTT.

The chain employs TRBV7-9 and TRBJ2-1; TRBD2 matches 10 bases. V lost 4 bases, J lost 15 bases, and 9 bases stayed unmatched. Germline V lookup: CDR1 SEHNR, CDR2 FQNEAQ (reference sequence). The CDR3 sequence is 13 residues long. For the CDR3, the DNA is TGTGCCAGCAGCTCTCAACTAGCGGGACAGACGTTCTTC. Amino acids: CASSSQLAGQTFF.

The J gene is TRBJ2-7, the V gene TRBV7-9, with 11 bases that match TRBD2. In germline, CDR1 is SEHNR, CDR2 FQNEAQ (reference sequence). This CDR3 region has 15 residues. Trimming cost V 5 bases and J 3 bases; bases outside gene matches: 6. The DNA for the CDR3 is TGTGCCAGCAGCCAGGGGACTAGCGGAAACTACGAGCAGTACTTC. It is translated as CASSQGTSGNYEQYF.

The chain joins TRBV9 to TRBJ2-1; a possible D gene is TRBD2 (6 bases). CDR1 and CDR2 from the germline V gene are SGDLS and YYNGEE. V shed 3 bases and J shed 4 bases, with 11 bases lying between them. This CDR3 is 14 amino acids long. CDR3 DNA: TGTGCCAGCAGCGACTCGACTAGTTACAATGAGCAGTTCTTC. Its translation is CASSDSTSYNEQFF.

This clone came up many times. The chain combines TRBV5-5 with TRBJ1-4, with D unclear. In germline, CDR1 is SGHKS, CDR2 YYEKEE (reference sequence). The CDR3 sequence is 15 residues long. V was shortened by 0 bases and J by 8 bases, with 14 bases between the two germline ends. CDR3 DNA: TGTGCCAGCAGCTTGGTCGGGGTTTCGAACGAAAAACTGTTTTTT. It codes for CASSLVGVSNEKLFF. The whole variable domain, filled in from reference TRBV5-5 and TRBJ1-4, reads DAGVTQSPTHLIKTRGQQVTLRCSPISGHKSVSWYQQVLGQGPQFIFQYYEKEERGRGNFPDRFSARQFPNYSSELNVNALLLGDSALYLCASSLVGVSNEKLFFGSGTQLSVL.

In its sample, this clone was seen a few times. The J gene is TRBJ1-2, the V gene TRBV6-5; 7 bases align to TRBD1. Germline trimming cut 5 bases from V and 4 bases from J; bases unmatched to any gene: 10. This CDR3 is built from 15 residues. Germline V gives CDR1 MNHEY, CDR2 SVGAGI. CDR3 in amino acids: CASSKTGSHAYGYTF. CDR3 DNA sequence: TGTGCCAGCAGTAAGACAGGGTCCCATGCCTATGGCTACACCTTC.

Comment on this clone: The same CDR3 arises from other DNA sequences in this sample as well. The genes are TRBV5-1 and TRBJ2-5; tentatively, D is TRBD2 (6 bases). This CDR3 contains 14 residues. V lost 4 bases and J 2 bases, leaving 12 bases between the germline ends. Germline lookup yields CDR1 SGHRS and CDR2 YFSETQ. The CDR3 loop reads CASSPRDSQETQYF. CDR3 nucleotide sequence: TGCGCCAGCAGCCCCCGGGACTCTCAAGAGACCCAGTACTTC.

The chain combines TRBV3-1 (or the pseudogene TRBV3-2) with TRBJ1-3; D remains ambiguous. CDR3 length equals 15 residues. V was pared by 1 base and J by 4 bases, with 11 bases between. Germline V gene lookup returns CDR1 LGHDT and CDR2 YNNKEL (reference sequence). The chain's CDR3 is CASSQGTGEGNTIYF. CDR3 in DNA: TGTGCCAGCAGCCAAGGTACCGGGGAGGGAAACACCATATATTTT.

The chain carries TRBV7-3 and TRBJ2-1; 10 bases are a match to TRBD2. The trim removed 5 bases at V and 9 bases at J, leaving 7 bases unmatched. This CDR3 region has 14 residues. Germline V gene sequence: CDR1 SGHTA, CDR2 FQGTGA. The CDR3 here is CASSEGLARGEQFF. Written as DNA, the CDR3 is TGTGCCAGCAGCGAGGGACTAGCGAGGGGTGAGCAGTTCTTC.

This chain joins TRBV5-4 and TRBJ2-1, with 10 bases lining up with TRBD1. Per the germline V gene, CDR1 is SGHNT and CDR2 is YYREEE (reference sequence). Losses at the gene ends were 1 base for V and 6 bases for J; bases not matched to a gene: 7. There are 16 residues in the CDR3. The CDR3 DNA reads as TGTGCCAGCAGCTTGTGGGGGGACAGGGGAATCAATGAGCAGTTCTTC. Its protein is CASSLWGDRGINEQFF.

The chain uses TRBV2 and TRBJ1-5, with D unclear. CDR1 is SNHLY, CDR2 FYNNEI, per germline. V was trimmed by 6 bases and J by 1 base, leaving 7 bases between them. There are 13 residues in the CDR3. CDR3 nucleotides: TGTGCCAGCAGAACGCGCAGCAATCAGCCCCAGCATTTT. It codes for CASRTRSNQPQHF. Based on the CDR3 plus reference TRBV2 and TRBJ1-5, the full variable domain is EPEVTQTPSHQVTQMGQEVILRCVPISNHLYFYWYRQILGQKVEFLVSFYNNEISEKSEIFDDQFSVERPDGSNFTLKIRSTKLEDSAMYFCASRTRSNQPQHFGDGTRLSIL.

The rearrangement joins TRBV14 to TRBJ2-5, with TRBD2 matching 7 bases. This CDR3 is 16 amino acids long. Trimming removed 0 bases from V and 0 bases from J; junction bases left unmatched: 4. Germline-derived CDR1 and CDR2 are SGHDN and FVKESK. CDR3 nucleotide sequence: TGTGCCAGCAGCCAAGATTGGGGAGGGAACCAAGAGACCCAGTACTTC. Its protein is CASSQDWGGNQETQYF.

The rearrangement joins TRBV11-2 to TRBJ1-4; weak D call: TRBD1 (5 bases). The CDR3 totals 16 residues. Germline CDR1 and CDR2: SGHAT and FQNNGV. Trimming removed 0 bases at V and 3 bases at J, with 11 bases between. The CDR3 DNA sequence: TGTGCCAGCAGCTTAGACGGGGGTGGGCCTAATGAAAAACTGTTTTTT. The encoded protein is CASSLDGGGPNEKLFF. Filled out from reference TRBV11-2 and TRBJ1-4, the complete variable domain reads EAGVAQSPRYKIIEKRQSVAFWCNPISGHATLYWYQQILGQGPKLLIQFQNNGVVDDSQLPKDRFSAERLKGVDSTLKIQPAKLEDSAVYLCASSLDGGGPNEKLFFGSGTQLSVL.

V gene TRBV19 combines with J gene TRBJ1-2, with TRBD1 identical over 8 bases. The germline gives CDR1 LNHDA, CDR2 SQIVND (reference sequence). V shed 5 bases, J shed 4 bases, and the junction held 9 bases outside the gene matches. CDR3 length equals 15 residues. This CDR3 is CASSRGRGPSYGYTF. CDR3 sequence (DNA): TGTGCCAGTAGTCGGGGCAGGGGGCCCAGCTATGGCTACACCTTC. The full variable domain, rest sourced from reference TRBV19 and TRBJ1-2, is DGGITQSPKYLFRKEGQNVTLSCEQNLNHDAMYWYRQDPGQGLRLIYYSQIVNDFQKGDIAEGYSVSREKKESFPLTVTSAQKNPTAFYLCASSRGRGPSYGYTFGSGTRLTVV.

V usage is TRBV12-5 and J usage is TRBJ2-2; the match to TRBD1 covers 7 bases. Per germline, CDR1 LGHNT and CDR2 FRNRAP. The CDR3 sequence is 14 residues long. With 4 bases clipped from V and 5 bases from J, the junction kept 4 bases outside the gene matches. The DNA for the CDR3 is TGTGCTAGTGGTTCAGGGACAGAAACCGGGGAGCTGTTTTTT. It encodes CASGSGTETGELFF.

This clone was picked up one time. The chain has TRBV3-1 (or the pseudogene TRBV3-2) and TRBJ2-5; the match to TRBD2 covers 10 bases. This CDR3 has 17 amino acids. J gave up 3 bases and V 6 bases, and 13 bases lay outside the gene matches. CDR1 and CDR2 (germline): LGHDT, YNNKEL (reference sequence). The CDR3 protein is CASRPSWLAGAEETQYF. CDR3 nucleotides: TGTGCCAGCAGACCTTCATGGCTAGCGGGAGCGGAAGAGACCCAGTACTTC.

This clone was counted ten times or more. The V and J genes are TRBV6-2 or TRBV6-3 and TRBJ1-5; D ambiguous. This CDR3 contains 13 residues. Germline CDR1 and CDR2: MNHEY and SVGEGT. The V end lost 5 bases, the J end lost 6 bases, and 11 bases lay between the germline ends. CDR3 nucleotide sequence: TGTGCCAGCAGTGACGACGGGGTTCAGCCCCAGCATTTT. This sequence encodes CASSDDGVQPQHF.

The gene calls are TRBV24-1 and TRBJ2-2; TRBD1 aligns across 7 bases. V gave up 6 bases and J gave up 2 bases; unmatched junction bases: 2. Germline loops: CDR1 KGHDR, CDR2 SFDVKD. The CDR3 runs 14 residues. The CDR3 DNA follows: TGTGCCACCAGTCGGACAGGTAACACCGGGGAGCTGTTTTTT. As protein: CATSRTGNTGELFF.

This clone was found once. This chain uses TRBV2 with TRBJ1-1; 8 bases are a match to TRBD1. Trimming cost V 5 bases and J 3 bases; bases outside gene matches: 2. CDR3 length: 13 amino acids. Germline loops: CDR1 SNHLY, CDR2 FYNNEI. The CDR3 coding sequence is TGTGCCAGCAGTTCGACAGGGGACACTGAAGCTTTCTTT. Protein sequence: CASSSTGDTEAFF.